Here is one T cell receptor beta chain with its context. Its antigen is not identified. These data come from a study of cytomegalovirus exposure and HLA in healthy donors. Study findings and constraints: Links to common viral pathogens appeared, in a later analysis, for several of the most significant clusters. What a later analysis reportedly showed was that an Asian-associated ancestry cluster had fewer N-insertions than the roughly 720-donor mean. CMV serostatus alone was available as immune exposure information. In a later analysis, specific HLA alleles were associated with 15,000 to 20,000 TCR beta sequences at a 0.05 false discovery rate.

From germline, CDR1 is SGHDT and CDR2 YYEEEE. V lost 1 base to trimming and J lost 3 bases, with 10 bases between them. The CDR3 spans 14 residues. In the PCR, 60 Vbeta and 13 Jbeta primers were used. The repertoire was sequenced with immunoSEQ multiplex PCR; TCRdb's copy has only in-frame clones and lacks some. Here the sample spans about 130,000 clones, about 80% being singletons. The TCR sequence derives from a man aged 25 to 40 in good health and CMV-seropositive. Sequences were obtained from PBMCs. V is TRBV5-6 and J is TRBJ2-5, with D maybe TRBD1 (5 bases). The CDR3 DNA follows: TGTGCCAGCAGCTTGAGGCAGGGAAAAGAGACCCAGTACTTC. Amino acids: CASSLRQGKETQYF.